This T cell receptor beta chain was captured in a study of prognosis after radiotherapy for stage I lung cancer. This clonotype was detected many times. CDR1 is LGHNA and CDR2 is YNFKEQ in the germline V gene. V shed 4 bases and J 2 bases; nucleotides not matched to a gene: 9. This CDR3 has 17 residues. The study amplified the TCR beta CDR3 region from genomic DNA. This amplification was carried out by two rounds of multiplex PCR. For every TRBV and TRBJ gene, a specific primer was used in first-round PCR. Universal primers were what the second PCR round relied on. TCRdb re-analysed the multiplex PCR reads in MiXCR, keeping a single row per CDR3 protein. The sample has about 26,000 distinct CDR3 sequences, approximately 44% seen once. A volume of about 5.9 milliliters of peripheral blood was collected by draw at each of two time points.

This specimen was PBMCs, taken before or after stereotactic body radiation therapy (not recorded which). The chain has TRBV4-2 and TRBJ2-1, with TRBD2 matching over 9 bases. This receptor was obtained from a donor over 45 with non-small cell lung cancer. The CDR3 loop is CASSPLASSGAYNEQFF. The DNA for the CDR3 is TGTGCCAGCAGCCCCCTAGCCTCTAGCGGGGCCTACAATGAGCAGTTCTTC.